Listed below are T cell receptor beta chains from one sample, sequenced in a study of cytotoxic CD8 clonotypes in ibrutinib-treated CLL. This table comes from immunoSEQ multiplex PCR, and its TCRdb copy is limited to in-frame clones, with some not included. The table lists nearly 25,000 clones, about 67% of them singletons. The source was PBMCs, collected after 12 months of ibrutinib treatment. The receptors derive from a human donor with chronic lymphocytic leukemia. The CDR3 runs from the conserved cysteine through the conserved F or W. Each record gives: CDR3 protein, CDR3 DNA, clone size, J gene, D gene, V gene. The D gene is left open where the match is weak. The size field is filled for only some rows; it gives once, few, many or a size class.

cdr3_aa: CASSADSGVSTDTQYF; cdr3_nt: TGTGCCAGCAGCGCCGATAGCGGGGTTAGCACAGATACGCAGTATTTT; clone_size: once; j_call: TRBJ2-3; d_call: TRBD2; v_call: TRBV9
cdr3_aa: CASSLAGGPNEQFF; cdr3_nt: TGTGCCAGCAGTTTAGCAGGGGGGCCTAATGAGCAGTTCTTC; clone_size: -; j_call: TRBJ2-1; d_call: -; v_call: TRBV27
cdr3_aa: CASSGGTGGFIEQYF; cdr3_nt: TGTGCCAGCAGTGGTGGGACAGGGGGGTTCATCGAGCAGTACTTC; clone_size: -; j_call: TRBJ2-7; d_call: TRBD1; v_call: TRBV6-1
cdr3_aa: CASSIRLGEKLFF; cdr3_nt: TGTGCCAGTAGTATACGACTGGGAGAAAAACTGTTTTTT; clone_size: -; j_call: TRBJ1-4; d_call: -; v_call: TRBV19
cdr3_aa: CATSGTSGAGELFF; cdr3_nt: TGTGCCACCAGCGGGACTAGCGGGGCGGGGGAGCTGTTTTTT; clone_size: -; j_call: TRBJ2-2; d_call: TRBD2; v_call: TRBV15
cdr3_aa: CASSLEGLKELFF; cdr3_nt: TGTGCCAGCAGCTTAGAGGGTTTGAAGGAGCTGTTTTTT; clone_size: -; j_call: TRBJ2-2; d_call: -; v_call: TRBV7-9
cdr3_aa: CASSTRQGAVADTQYF; cdr3_nt: TGTGCCAGCAGCACTAGACAGGGGGCGGTCGCAGATACGCAGTATTTT; clone_size: -; j_call: TRBJ2-3; d_call: TRBD1; v_call: TRBV5-4
cdr3_aa: CASSLRLDRNYGYTF; cdr3_nt: TGCGCCAGCAGCCTACGTCTGGACAGGAACTATGGCTACACCTTC; clone_size: -; j_call: TRBJ1-2; d_call: TRBD1; v_call: TRBV4-3
cdr3_aa: CASLRTPGELFF; cdr3_nt: TGTGCCAGTTTAAGGACTCCCGGGGAGCTGTTTTTT; clone_size: -; j_call: TRBJ2-2; d_call: -; v_call: TRBV28
cdr3_aa: CASSFYRRYEKLFF; cdr3_nt: TGTGCCAGCAGCTTTTACCGTCGTTACGAAAAACTGTTTTTT; clone_size: once; j_call: TRBJ1-4; d_call: -; v_call: TRBV7-2
cdr3_aa: CASSFRVPSGNTIYF; cdr3_nt: TGTGCCAGCAGCTTCAGGGTCCCCTCTGGAAACACCATATATTTT; clone_size: -; j_call: TRBJ1-3; d_call: -; v_call: TRBV7-8
cdr3_aa: CASRVAGTKETQYF; cdr3_nt: TGTGCCAGCAGAGTAGCCGGGACAAAAGAGACCCAGTACTTC; clone_size: -; j_call: TRBJ2-5; d_call: -; v_call: TRBV2
cdr3_aa: CASSYGWGGRDTQYF; cdr3_nt: TGTGCCAGCAGTTATGGGTGGGGGGGCCGAGATACGCAGTATTTT; clone_size: -; j_call: TRBJ2-3; d_call: -; v_call: TRBV6-5
cdr3_aa: CASSLARVNYGYTF; cdr3_nt: TGTGCCAGCAGCTTGGCCAGGGTGAACTATGGCTACACCTTC; clone_size: -; j_call: TRBJ1-2; d_call: -; v_call: TRBV5-6
cdr3_aa: CATSRYPWRTGGRNEQYF; cdr3_nt: TGTGCCACCAGCAGATATCCCTGGCGGACAGGGGGTAGGAACGAGCAGTACTTC; clone_size: -; j_call: TRBJ2-7; d_call: TRBD1; v_call: TRBV15
cdr3_aa: CASSTRDRIPQETQYF; cdr3_nt: TGTGCCAGCAGCACCCGGGACAGGATACCCCAAGAGACCCAGTACTTC; clone_size: few; j_call: TRBJ2-5; d_call: TRBD1; v_call: TRBV7-8
cdr3_aa: CSGGGGASEQFF; cdr3_nt: TGCAGCGGTGGCGGGGGGGCCTCTGAGCAGTTCTTC; clone_size: -; j_call: TRBJ2-1; d_call: TRBD2; v_call: TRBV29-1
cdr3_aa: CASSVNREGYGYTF; cdr3_nt: TGTGCCAGCAGCGTGAACAGGGAGGGGTATGGCTACACCTTC; clone_size: -; j_call: TRBJ1-2; d_call: -; v_call: TRBV9
cdr3_aa: CSVEVWGGEKLFF; cdr3_nt: TGCAGCGTGGAGGTATGGGGGGGTGAAAAACTGTTTTTT; clone_size: few; j_call: TRBJ1-4; d_call: -; v_call: TRBV29-1
cdr3_aa: CASSRVADTQYF; cdr3_nt: TGTGCCAGCTCTCGGGTTGCAGATACGCAGTATTTT; clone_size: once; j_call: TRBJ2-3; d_call: -; v_call: TRBV6-5
cdr3_aa: CASSLPGQGIYGYTF; cdr3_nt: TGTGCCAGCAGCTTACCGGGACAGGGCATCTATGGCTACACCTTC; clone_size: once; j_call: TRBJ1-2; d_call: TRBD1; v_call: TRBV5-6
cdr3_aa: CASSQEASGGALDTQYF; cdr3_nt: TGCGCCAGCAGCCAAGAGGCTAGCGGGGGGGCCTTAGATACGCAGTATTTT; clone_size: once; j_call: TRBJ2-3; d_call: TRBD2; v_call: TRBV4-3
cdr3_aa: CASSLDGQISGYTF; cdr3_nt: TGTGCCAGCAGCTTAGATGGACAGATCTCTGGCTACACCTTC; clone_size: -; j_call: TRBJ1-2; d_call: -; v_call: TRBV7-9
cdr3_aa: CASSNPGTNYGYTF; cdr3_nt: TGTGCCAGCAGCAATCCCGGGACAAACTATGGCTACACCTTC; clone_size: once; j_call: TRBJ1-2; d_call: -; v_call: TRBV6-6
cdr3_aa: CASSPAVARQGASGYTF; cdr3_nt: TGTGCCAGCTCACCTGCAGTCGCGAGACAGGGGGCTTCTGGCTACACCTTC; clone_size: -; j_call: TRBJ1-2; d_call: TRBD1; v_call: TRBV18
cdr3_aa: CASSELETQYF; cdr3_nt: TGTGCCAGCAGTGAGTTGGAGACCCAGTACTTC; clone_size: -; j_call: TRBJ2-5; d_call: -; v_call: TRBV2
cdr3_aa: CASSPKGNTDTQYF; cdr3_nt: TGTGCCAGCAGCCCAAAGGGGAACACAGATACGCAGTATTTT; clone_size: -; j_call: TRBJ2-3; d_call: -; v_call: TRBV5-4
cdr3_aa: CASKGTYRIEQYF; cdr3_nt: TGTGCCAGCAAAGGGACTTACCGGATCGAGCAGTACTTC; clone_size: -; j_call: TRBJ2-7; d_call: -; v_call: TRBV6-5
cdr3_aa: CASTGAGEAFF; cdr3_nt: TGTGCCAGCACAGGGGCCGGTGAAGCTTTCTTT; clone_size: medium-sized; j_call: TRBJ1-1; d_call: TRBD1; v_call: TRBV19
cdr3_aa: CASTRRGTETQYF; cdr3_nt: TGTGCGAGCACCAGACGGGGGACGGAGACCCAGTACTTC; clone_size: -; j_call: TRBJ2-5; d_call: -; v_call: TRBV5-4
cdr3_aa: CASSIRGGREETQYF; cdr3_nt: TGTGCCAGTAGTATCCGCGGGGGGCGAGAAGAGACCCAGTACTTC; clone_size: few; j_call: TRBJ2-5; d_call: TRBD2; v_call: TRBV19
cdr3_aa: CASSSSLTGANTEAFF; cdr3_nt: TGTGCCAGCAGTAGCAGCCTCACAGGGGCGAACACTGAAGCTTTCTTT; clone_size: -; j_call: TRBJ1-1; d_call: TRBD1; v_call: TRBV28
cdr3_aa: CASRRTANPGELFF; cdr3_nt: TGTGCCAGCAGGAGGACGGCGAACCCCGGGGAGCTGTTTTTT; clone_size: -; j_call: TRBJ2-2; d_call: -; v_call: TRBV6-1
cdr3_aa: CASSLRGGSGANVLTF; cdr3_nt: TGTGCCAGCAGCTTAAGAGGGGGCTCTGGGGCCAACGTCCTGACTTTC; clone_size: -; j_call: TRBJ2-6; d_call: -; v_call: TRBV11-2
cdr3_aa: CATSRVGGRSYEQYF; cdr3_nt: TGTGCCACCAGCAGAGTGGGGGGTCGCTCCTACGAGCAGTACTTC; clone_size: once; j_call: TRBJ2-7; d_call: -; v_call: TRBV15
cdr3_aa: CASRSTGGANYGYTF; cdr3_nt: TGTGCCAGCAGGTCTACAGGGGGCGCGAACTATGGCTACACCTTC; clone_size: once; j_call: TRBJ1-2; d_call: TRBD1; v_call: TRBV6-5
cdr3_aa: CAWSGGRDQPQHF; cdr3_nt: TGTGCCTGGAGTGGAGGGAGGGATCAGCCCCAGCATTTT; clone_size: few; j_call: TRBJ1-5; d_call: -; v_call: TRBV30
cdr3_aa: CASNRIHGTGELFF; cdr3_nt: TGTGCCAGCAACCGAATCCACGGCACCGGGGAGCTGTTTTTT; clone_size: few; j_call: TRBJ2-2; d_call: -; v_call: TRBV6-1
cdr3_aa: CARGIDWAGEQYF; cdr3_nt: TGTGCCAGAGGCATAGATTGGGCGGGCGAGCAGTACTTC; clone_size: once; j_call: TRBJ2-7; d_call: -; v_call: TRBV11-2
cdr3_aa: CASSIGGPAYEQYF; cdr3_nt: TGTGCCAGTAGTATCGGGGGGCCCGCCTACGAGCAGTACTTC; clone_size: -; j_call: TRBJ2-7; d_call: -; v_call: TRBV19